This TCR beta chain comes out of a study of beta chain features in type 1 diabetes (dated by TCRdb to between 2018 and 2020). For the wider study: Patients and healthy donors did not differ in mean age, gender distribution, total cell number or subset yield. Across all samples, approximately 100 million sorted cells were examined, and cell number per subset correlated strongly with RNA yield. Regulatory and stem cell-like memory subsets were obtained from only 8 patients and roughly 8 healthy donors, while naive and central memory subsets were obtained from all 30 or so donors. The study compared the TCRB repertoires of sorted circulating CD4+ T cell subsets in recently diagnosed type 1 diabetes patients with those in matched healthy donors.

In the case of this clone: Its recognized antigen is unknown. No much larger clone exists at a distance of one base, and base qualities are not known.

The High Capacity cDNA Reverse Transcription Kit was used to reverse transcribe all of the isolated RNA, meaning that expressed TCRB transcripts were what got sequenced. Naive, central memory and regulatory T cell samples underwent deep immunoSEQ sequencing, averaging around 3.6 million total reads per sample. Sorted cells were lysed in RLT buffer and RNA was extracted with DNase-treated RNeasy Micro or Mini kits, depending on cell number. Each cell subset was processed on its own to prevent cross-contamination, while patient and healthy donor samples were processed together. The immunoSEQ multiplex PCR was used to amplify TCRB sequences from cDNA, generating 87-bp fragments that spanned the CDR3 region. Amplicons were sequenced on the Illumina HiSeq platform. Under the source paper's analysis protocol: PCR bias was corrected computationally using synthetic template baselines, and reads within Hamming distance 2 were collapsed, with unmergeable singletons discarded. By aligning reads against IMGT, V, D and J genes, CDR3 length, and insertions or deletions at six rearrangement sites were assigned. Clonotype counts were normalized to sorted cell number within each subset before computing true diversity and Gini coefficients with the tcR R package. Repertoire sharing was quantified using the overlap coefficient calculated on TCRB nucleotide sequences. As a proxy for the pre-selection repertoire, out-of-frame TCRB sequences from naive cells were analyzed. As stored in TCRdb, this immuneACCESS dataset retains in-frame rearrangements with V and J assigned. A fraction of the clones does not appear; measured against another copy, unresolved V genes explain less than half of the discrepancy, and the remainder lacks a known reason. V and J calls and clone size are those listed in that table; D and trimming were worked out from the DNA. This sample lists about 300,000 clones; roughly 13% were detected once. Around 0.016% of the sample is taken by the ten largest.

The CDR3 runs 15 residues from the cysteine to the phenylalanine. CDR3 DNA only is kept here, 45 bases in frame from base 1. The germline V gene provides CDR1 SGHTA and CDR2 FQGNSA. V lost 7 bases and J lost 10 bases, and the count of bases not matched to a germline gene is 10. The paper's findings and limits, for the study overall: Because small numbers of individuals were included in the HLA sub-analyses, any influence of HLA type on TCRB rearrangement was left unresolved. PCR might favor shorter templates, but patient and control samples were amplified and corrected together, so any skew would affect both groups equally. Fewer insertions and more nucleotide deletions at VDJ recombination sites were observed in patients with type 1 diabetes, implying thymic rearrangement abnormalities. In all four CD4+ subsets, TCRB CDR3 length was moderately but significantly shorter in type 1 diabetes patients. Naive, central memory and regulatory TCRB repertoires appeared more similar among patients than among healthy donors. Because cDNA was sequenced instead of genomic DNA, activated cells with high expression could be over-represented, although the groups did not differ in activation or CD3 levels.

Each donor gave one peripheral blood draw, averaging roughly 100 mL, which was collected into heparinised tubes. Naive, central memory, regulatory and stem cell-like memory CD4+ T cells were sorted on a BD FACSAria II using a panel including CD45RO, CCR7, CD25, CD127, CD95 and CD27. A purity above 95% was achieved for all sorted populations. PBMCs were isolated immediately by Lymphoprep density gradient centrifugation and stained directly without culture. So that batch effects would be minimized, each experiment stained and sorted samples in pairs, pairing one healthy donor with one patient. This clonotype originated in a woman between 18 and 29 years old with type 1 diabetes. Sample: naive CD4+ T cells from blood. In light of the paper, this sample's cell subset or site label describes: true naive CD4+ T cells. This chain is built from TRBV7-2 and TRBJ2-1, and 13 junction bases match TRBD2. The CDR3 corresponds to CASTPGLAGLGEQFF. The DNA sequence is TGTGCCAGCACCCCGGGACTAGCGGGACTAGGAGAGCAGTTCTTC.